The 31 T cell receptor beta chains in this list originate from one sample, sequenced in a study of beta chain features in type 1 diabetes. As every portion of the isolated RNA was reverse transcribed, the sequencing read expressed TCRB transcripts. The table came from immunoSEQ multiplex PCR; TCRdb's copy has only in-frame clones and leaves some out. The table lists almost 250,000 clones, around an eighth of them singletons. What was sequenced was naive CD4+ T cells from blood. The receptors shown here come from a woman in her 40s in good health.

This clone was detected only a few times. V gene TRBV7-9 combines with J gene TRBJ2-3; perhaps TRBD2 as D (5 bases). The V gene's germline CDR1 is SEHNR and CDR2 FQNEAQ (reference sequence). This CDR3 has 16 residues. Deletions cut 2 bases from V and 10 bases from J, with 22 bases between. The CDR3 reads CASSLFGGDDPRAQYF. CDR3 DNA sequence: TGTGCCAGCAGCTTATTCGGTGGGGATGATCCGCGGGCGCAGTATTTT. The full variable domain, with the rest looked up from reference TRBV7-9 and TRBJ2-3, is DTGVSQNPRHKITKRGQNVTFRCDPISEHNRLYWYRQTLGQGPEFLTYFQNEAQLEKSRLLSDRFSAERPKGSFSTLEIQRTEQGDSAMYLCASSLFGGDDPRAQYFGPGTRLTVL.

The gene calls are TRBV9 and TRBJ2-3, with a possible D match to TRBD2 (6 bases). CDR1 SGDLS and CDR2 YYNGEE come from the germline V gene. Trimming removed 3 bases at V and 8 bases at J, with 16 bases between. CDR3 size: 14 residues. CDR3 in DNA: TGTGCCAGCAGCGCCATCGGGGGAGCGTCTACGCAGTATTTT. This encodes CASSAIGGASTQYF.

This clone was observed a handful of times. The chain couples TRBV29-1 to TRBJ2-2, with D perhaps TRBD2 (6 bases). The CDR3 extends over 14 amino acids. Per germline, CDR1 SQVTM and CDR2 ANQGSEA. The V and J ends lost 7 bases and 4 bases respectively, with 16 bases between them. Here the CDR3 reads CSASPGTLTGELFF. The CDR3 DNA reads as TGCAGCGCTTCACCCGGGACTCTCACCGGGGAGCTGTTTTTT.

The V call is TRBV7-9, the J call TRBJ1-5, with a tentative D call TRBD1 (5 bases). Germline V gene data show CDR1 as SEHNR and CDR2 as FQNEAQ (reference sequence). The CDR3 is made up of 15 amino acids. Deletions cut 0 bases from V and 4 bases from J, with 10 bases between. CDR3 sequence (DNA): TGTGCCAGCAGCTTAGCGGCGGCAGGGAATCAGCCCCAGCATTTT. This encodes CASSLAAAGNQPQHF.

This clone has a handful of counts. The CDR3 DNA reads as TGTGCCAGCAGTTTATGGACAGGGGCACTGTACGAGCAGTACTTC. It specifies CASSLWTGALYEQYF. The J gene is TRBJ2-5, the V gene TRBV28; 8 bases are a match to TRBD1. Matching the DNA end better, TRBJ2-7 makes the J call doubtful. Germline V CDR1 and CDR2: MDHEN, SYDVKM. This CDR3 has 15 residues.

The J gene is TRBJ1-2, the V gene TRBV27; a weak D match, TRBD1 (5 bases). The CDR3 loop spans 13 amino acids. V gave up 2 bases and J gave up 6 bases, with 10 bases separating them. The V gene's germline CDR1 is MNHEY and CDR2 SMNVEV (reference sequence). The CDR3 sequence: CASSLGGDDGYTF. CDR3 nucleotides: TGTGCCAGCAGTTTAGGGGGGGACGATGGCTACACCTTC.

This clone was seen more than once but under ten times. This sequence joins TRBV7-2 and TRBJ2-1; TRBD1 might be the D (6 bases). The V gene lost 1 base and the J gene lost 0 bases, with 10 bases spanning the gap. Germline assignment: CDR1 SGHTA and CDR2 FQGNSA. This CDR3 spans 16 amino acids. Written as DNA, the CDR3 is TGTGCCAGCAGCTTAGGGCAGGGGACCTCCTACAATGAGCAGTTCTTC. Its translation is CASSLGQGTSYNEQFF.

This sequence joins TRBV19 and TRBJ2-7, with 15 bases that match TRBD2. The CDR3 sequence is 15 residues long. V gave up 5 bases and J gave up 3 bases; unmatched junction bases: 2. The V gene's germline CDR1 is LNHDA and CDR2 SQIVND (reference sequence). DNA for the CDR3: TGTGCCAGTAGTCCGGGACTAGCGGGAGGCTACGAGCAGTACTTC. Translation gives CASSPGLAGGYEQYF.

This clone was observed a handful of times. The chain is built from TRBV10-3 and TRBJ2-1, with TRBD1 identical over 8 bases. Trimming took 2 bases from V and 7 from J; bases not matched to a gene: 4. Germline V gene lookup returns CDR1 ENHRY and CDR2 SYGVKD. CDR3 length equals 14 residues. The CDR3 region has the DNA TGTGCCATCAGTGAGCCCCGACAGGGGAATGAGCAGTTCTTC. Protein sequence: CAISEPRQGNEQFF.

The table lists this clone with a few counts. V gene TRBV18 combines with J gene TRBJ1-4; D remains unclear. Germline assignment: CDR1 KGHSH and CDR2 LQKENI. The CDR3 covers 13 residues. V lost 3 bases, J lost 6 bases, and 8 bases lay in between. The CDR3 loop reads CASSPGEDEKLFF. The CDR3 DNA reads as TGTGCCAGCTCACCGGGCGAAGATGAAAAACTGTTTTTT.

The chain is built from TRBV2 and TRBJ2-7, with D hard to call. This CDR3 contains 15 residues. The V gene's germline CDR1 is SNHLY and CDR2 FYNNEI. Between the trimmed V and J ends, which lost 7 bases and 1 base, there was a span of 17 bases. The CDR3: CASTVTVRNSYEQYF. The CDR3 nucleotides read TGTGCCAGCACCGTAACAGTGCGAAATTCCTACGAGCAGTACTTC.

This clone was found a few times. The CDR3 region has the DNA TGTGCCACCAGCGGTACAGGGGGAAGCTCCTACGAGCAGTACTTC. It is translated as CATSGTGGSSYEQYF. The genes are TRBV15 and TRBJ2-7; 8 bases match TRBD1. The CDR3 runs 15 residues. V shed 5 bases, J shed 0 bases, and the junction held 6 bases outside the gene matches. Looked up from germline, CDR1 is LNHNV and CDR2 is YYDKDF (reference sequence).

This clone was seen more than once but under ten times. The chain carries TRBV18 and TRBJ2-3; TRBD1 matches 7 bases. The CDR3 extends over 16 amino acids. Unmatched junction bases numbered 5, after V lost 1 base and J lost 1 base. Per germline, CDR1 KGHSH and CDR2 LQKENI. CDR3 nucleotides: TGTGCCAGCTCACCACGCGGACAGGCTCGCACAGATACGCAGTATTTT. Residues: CASSPRGQARTDTQYF. The full variable domain, rest sourced from reference TRBV18 and TRBJ2-3, is NAGVMQNPRHLVRRRGQEARLRCSPMKGHSHVYWYRQLPEEGLKFMVYLQKENIIDESGMPKERFSAEFPKEGPSILRIQQVVRGDSAAYFCASSPRGQARTDTQYFGPGTRLTVL.

This clone was observed a handful of times. V gene TRBV9 combines with J gene TRBJ2-5; TRBD2 agrees at 7 bases. Germline lookup yields CDR1 SGDLS and CDR2 YYNGEE. This CDR3 has 15 residues. V lost 4 bases to trimming and J lost 3 bases; unmatched junction nucleotides: 9. The CDR3 nucleotides read TGTGCCAGCAGCCCCGGCCAGCGGGGAGAAGAGACCCAGTACTTC. Protein: CASSPGQRGEETQYF. Together with reference TRBV9 and TRBJ2-5, the CDR3 gives the full variable domain: DSGVTQTPKHLITATGQRVTLRCSPRSGDLSVYWYQQSLDQGLQFLIQYYNGEERAKGNILERFSAQQFPDLHSELNLSSLELGDSALYFCASSPGQRGEETQYFGPGTRLLVL.

This chain uses TRBV20-1 with TRBJ2-7; D uncertain. V was trimmed by 3 bases and J by 2 bases, leaving 5 bases between them. CDR3 size: 11 residues. The germline V gene encodes CDR1 DFQATT and CDR2 SNEGSKA (reference sequence). CDR3 bases: TGCAGTGCTAGCCTTCCCTACGAGCAGTACTTC. Its translation: CSASLPYEQYF.

This clone has more than one count but fewer than ten. The rearrangement links TRBV29-1 to TRBJ2-1, with D possibly being TRBD2 (6 bases). The CDR3 spans 14 residues. V lost 6 bases and J 0 bases, leaving 12 bases between the germline ends. Germline-derived CDR1 and CDR2 are SQVTM and ANQGSEA. In nucleotides, the CDR3 is TGCAGCGTGGATCGGGGGAACTCCTACAATGAGCAGTTCTTC. Protein: CSVDRGNSYNEQFF.

Concerning this clone: Other nucleotide sequences from this sample produce the same CDR3. This chain connects TRBV5-1 to TRBJ2-5; D is undetermined. Germline CDR1 is SGHRS and CDR2 is YFSETQ. Trimming left V 4 bases short and J 4 bases short, with 5 bases between. The CDR3 extends over 11 amino acids. Written as DNA, the CDR3 is TGCGCCAGCAGCCTATCAGAGACCCAGTACTTC. It specifies CASSLSETQYF.

The chain couples TRBV5-6 to TRBJ2-7; maybe TRBD1 (5 bases). The V gene lost 3 bases and the J gene lost 0 bases, with 10 bases spanning the gap. The CDR3 extends over 14 amino acids. In germline, CDR1 is SGHDT, CDR2 YYEEEE. CDR3: CASSSRVLSYEQYF. The DNA for the CDR3 is TGTGCCAGCAGCTCCAGGGTTCTCTCCTACGAGCAGTACTTC. The variable domain in full, completed from reference TRBV5-6 and TRBJ2-7, reads DAGVTQSPTHLIKTRGQQVTLRCSPKSGHDTVSWYQQALGQGPQFIFQYYEEEERQRGNFPDRFSGHQFPNYSSELNVNALLLGDSALYLCASSSRVLSYEQYFGPGTRLTVT.

This clone turned up a few times. V and J are TRBV29-1 and TRBJ2-7; 7 nucleotides align to TRBD1. CDR1 and CDR2 from the germline V gene are SQVTM and ANQGSEA. The ends lost 4 bases at V and 4 bases at J; junction bases unmatched: 7. The CDR3 runs 13 residues. This chain's CDR3 is CSVVSGGAYEQYF. The CDR3 region has the DNA TGCAGCGTTGTTTCAGGGGGAGCGTACGAGCAGTACTTC.

This clone was counted a few times. This chain uses TRBV5-1 with TRBJ2-7, with D possibly matching TRBD2 (5 bases). The V end lost 1 base, the J end lost 6 bases, and 8 bases lay between the germline ends. The CDR3 runs 12 residues. Germline assignment: CDR1 SGHRS and CDR2 YFSETQ. The chain's CDR3 is CASSLIGVEQYF. The CDR3 coding sequence is TGCGCCAGCAGCTTGATCGGGGTCGAGCAGTACTTC.

The chain recombines TRBV11-2 with TRBJ2-1; D is uncertain. The CDR3 length is 18 residues. V was shortened by 1 base and J by 1 base, with 17 bases between the two germline ends. Per the germline V gene, CDR1 is SGHAT and CDR2 is FQNNGV. The CDR3 spells CASSLAGGSLISYNEQFF. In nucleotides, the CDR3 is TGTGCCAGCAGCTTAGCCGGCGGCAGCTTAATTTCCTACAATGAGCAGTTCTTC.

This clone was observed a few times. The gene calls are TRBV15 and TRBJ2-2; 12 bases are shared with TRBD2. Germline CDR1 and CDR2: LNHNV and YYDKDF (reference sequence). After removal of 0 bases from V and 4 bases from J, the junction contained 6 bases not matched to a gene. This CDR3 is built from 18 residues. The CDR3 sequence: CATSRDFPTSGSTGELFF. In DNA form, the CDR3 reads TGTGCCACCAGCAGAGATTTTCCGACTAGCGGGAGCACCGGGGAGCTGTTTTTT.

The rearrangement joins TRBV5-6 to TRBJ1-3; TRBD1 aligns across 7 bases. The germline V gene encodes CDR1 SGHDT and CDR2 YYEEEE. CDR3 size: 16 residues. Unmatched junction bases numbered 9, after V lost 3 bases and J lost 3 bases. The CDR3: CASSWKIGTVGNTIYF. In nucleotides, the CDR3 is TGTGCCAGCAGCTGGAAGATCGGGACAGTTGGAAACACCATATATTTT.

The rearrangement uses TRBV5-6 and TRBJ1-4, with D uncertain. The germline V gene has CDR1 SGHDT and CDR2 YYEEEE. The V gene lost 1 base and the J gene lost 1 base, with 8 bases spanning the gap. The CDR3 has 15 residues. The CDR3 DNA reads as TGTGCCAGCAGCTTGACCGGAGTAACTAATGAAAAACTGTTTTTT. This gives the protein CASSLTGVTNEKLFF.

The chain couples TRBV7-9 to TRBJ2-5, with TRBD2 identical over 8 bases. The CDR3 has 15 residues. Per the germline V gene, CDR1 is SEHNR and CDR2 is FQNEAQ (reference sequence). Trimming at V came to 5 bases and at J to 4 bases, leaving 9 bases not matched to a gene. CDR3 loop: CASSQGSGGGETQYF. The CDR3 nucleotides read TGTGCCAGCAGCCAAGGTTCGGGGGGGGGAGAGACCCAGTACTTC.

The V gene is TRBV6-6, the J gene TRBJ1-3; TRBD1 is a possible D gene (6 bases). V lost 6 bases to trimming and J lost 5 bases, with 17 bases between them. Germline V gene data show CDR1 as MNHNY and CDR2 as SVGAGI (reference sequence). CDR3 length: 15 residues. The CDR3 is CASRQPGTSRNTIYF. In nucleotides, the CDR3 is TGTGCCAGCAGGCAACCTGGGACAAGCCGAAACACCATATATTTT.

The chain joins TRBV7-9 to TRBJ2-6, with 7 bases fitting TRBD1. Germline assignment: CDR1 SEHNR and CDR2 FQNEAQ (reference sequence). The junction had 6 bases not matched to a gene; V was cut back by 6 bases and J by 10 bases. CDR3 length equals 13 residues. The CDR3 reads CASSHDRENVLTF. CDR3 sequence (DNA): TGTGCCAGCAGTCACGACAGGGAAAACGTCCTGACTTTC.

There are a few counts of this clone. This rearrangement joins TRBV4-1 to TRBJ2-7; 7 nucleotides agree with TRBD1. The CDR3 has 17 amino acids. V was pared by 1 base and J by 2 bases, with 11 bases of the junction left unmatched. CDR1 and CDR2 (germline): MGHRA, YSYEKL. The CDR3 protein is CASSQGSRGDRAYEQYF. CDR3 nucleotides: TGCGCCAGCAGCCAAGGTAGCAGGGGTGACAGGGCCTACGAGCAGTACTTC.

This chain links TRBV19 with TRBJ2-7, with 8 bases lining up with TRBD2. Germline CDR1 LNHDA, CDR2 SQIVND (reference sequence). With 1 base clipped from V and 4 bases from J, the junction kept 3 bases outside the gene matches. CDR3 length: 14 residues. The CDR3 loop reads CASSIVGGGYEQYF. The DNA for the CDR3 is TGTGCCAGTAGTATAGTGGGCGGGGGGTACGAGCAGTACTTC.

V gene TRBV11-2 combines with J gene TRBJ2-5; D is perhaps TRBD2 (6 bases). V was trimmed by 11 bases and J by 5 bases, leaving 15 bases between them. The CDR3 length is 12 residues. Germline V gene sequence: CDR1 SGHAT, CDR2 FQNNGV. CDR3: CAGGTGGETQYF. CDR3 DNA: TGTGCCGGAGGGACTGGGGGGGAGACCCAGTACTTC.

In this sample, this clone turned up a few times. The V call is TRBV5-4, the J call TRBJ2-6; a weak D match, TRBD1 (6 bases). V dropped 4 bases and J dropped 0 bases, with 17 bases sitting between them. The CDR3 runs 18 residues. CDR1 is SGHNT and CDR2 is YYREEE in the germline V gene (reference sequence). The CDR3 region has the DNA TGTGCCAGCAGCGACGGGACACCCGGTAGCTCTGGGGCCAACGTCCTGACTTTC. It encodes CASSDGTPGSSGANVLTF.